Listed below are T cell receptor beta chains from one sample, sequenced in a study of shared clonotypes between healthy human individuals. Measured with immunoSEQ multiplex PCR; TCRdb has only the in-frame clones, and not every one. Of roughly 1 million clones listed, around 82% are singletons. Sample: memory CD4+ T cells from PBMCs. The receptors were sampled from a man younger than 30 in good health. Some clones in this sample may be carry-over from other donors' samples. Both conserved end residues are part of each CDR3. Fields, in order: V gene, clone size, J gene, D gene, CDR3 protein, CDR3 DNA. The D gene is left open where the match is weak. Only part of the rows carry a size: once, few, many, or a class if the clone is expanded.

TRBV4-3	NA	TRBJ2-3	NA	CASSQEGTDTQYF	TGCGCCAGCAGCCAAGAGGGAACAGATACGCAGTATTTT
TRBV30	NA	TRBJ2-3	NA	CAWSAGGRADTQYF	TGTGCCTGGAGTGCGGGGGGCCGGGCAGATACGCAGTATTTT
TRBV5-1	NA	TRBJ1-5	NA	CASSPGPYSNQPQHF	TGCGCCAGCAGCCCAGGACCTTATAGCAATCAGCCCCAGCATTTT
TRBV5-1	NA	TRBJ1-1	TRBD1	CASSFRDRTEAFF	TGCGCCAGCAGCTTTCGGGACAGAACTGAAGCTTTCTTT
TRBV4-1	NA	TRBJ2-5	NA	CASSPRTATRTQYF	TGCGCCAGCAGCCCCAGGACGGCAACGAGGACCCAGTACTTC
TRBV5-4	NA	TRBJ2-7	TRBD1	CASSFPGTGADEQYF	TGTGCCAGCAGCTTCCCCGGGACAGGGGCAGACGAGCAGTACTTC
TRBV30	NA	TRBJ2-5	TRBD1	CAWSVLSGQGKTQYF	TGTGCCTGGAGTGTACTTTCCGGACAGGGGAAGACCCAGTACTTC
TRBV28	once	TRBJ2-1	TRBD2	CASSDNSGSSFNEQFF	TGTGCCAGCAGTGACAACAGCGGGAGTTCTTTCAATGAGCAGTTCTTC
TRBV7-3	NA	TRBJ2-7	NA	CASKGGAYPYEQYF	TGTGCCAGCAAGGGCGGGGCCTACCCCTACGAGCAGTACTTC
TRBV6-5	medium-sized	TRBJ1-4	TRBD1	CASSYSGQGYEKLFF	TGTGCCAGCAGTTACTCGGGACAGGGCTATGAAAAACTGTTTTTT
TRBV6-1	few	TRBJ2-7	TRBD1	CASRKGQGSGYEQYF	TGTGCCAGCAGGAAGGGACAGGGAAGTGGCTACGAGCAGTACTTC
TRBV28	NA	TRBJ2-3	NA	CASSGSAGSTDTQYF	TGTGCCAGCAGTGGCTCGGCGGGGAGCACAGATACGCAGTATTTT
TRBV5-1	NA	TRBJ1-1	NA	CASSSGHATNTEAFF	TGCGCCAGCAGCTCCGGACACGCTACGAACACTGAAGCTTTCTTT
TRBV6-1	NA	TRBJ1-4	TRBD1	CASSEGQSTNEKLFF	TGTGCCAGCAGTGAGGGACAGTCAACTAATGAAAAACTGTTTTTT
TRBV30	once	TRBJ1-6	NA	CAWSVDILGQSPLHF	TGTGCCTGGAGTGTCGATATTTTGGGACAATCACCCCTCCACTTT
TRBV9	NA	TRBJ2-3	NA	CASSVQGNSDTQYF	TGTGCCAGCAGCGTACAAGGAAACTCAGATACGCAGTATTTT
TRBV14	once	TRBJ1-6	NA	CASSQELASPLHF	TGTGCCAGCAGCCAAGAATTGGCTTCACCCCTCCACTTT
TRBV27	NA	TRBJ1-1	NA	CASSLIGGSVNTEAFF	TGTGCCAGCAGTTTAATCGGGGGGTCCGTGAACACTGAAGCTTTCTTT
TRBV28	NA	TRBJ2-1	NA	CASSLRGGLYNEQFF	TGTGCCAGCAGTTTGAGAGGGGGGCTTTACAATGAGCAGTTCTTC
TRBV9	NA	TRBJ1-4	NA	CASSAQGQPRNEKLFF	TGTGCCAGCAGCGCCCAAGGACAGCCCCGGAATGAAAAACTGTTTTTT
TRBV28	few	TRBJ2-2	NA	CASRRLAGTNTGELFF	TGTGCCAGCAGACGCCTGGCCGGTACGAACACCGGGGAGCTGTTTTTT
TRBV7-9	NA	TRBJ1-5	NA	CASSTDRQAKGQPQHF	TGTGCCAGCAGCACCGATCGACAGGCAAAGGGGCAGCCCCAGCATTTT
TRBV2	NA	TRBJ1-1	NA	CASSALERRNTEAFF	TGTGCCAGCAGTGCCTTGGAACGAAGGAACACTGAAGCTTTCTTT
TRBV5-1	once	TRBJ2-7	NA	CASSLDRRDEQYF	TGCGCCAGCAGCTTGGATAGAAGGGATGAGCAGTACTTC
TRBV15	few	TRBJ1-5	TRBD1	CATSIGRGDQPQHF	TGTGCCACCAGCATCGGCAGGGGGGATCAGCCCCAGCATTTT
TRBV7-9	NA	TRBJ2-1	TRBD2	CASSRPRESLYEQFF	TGTGCCAGCAGCCGGCCGCGGGAGTCGCTGTATGAGCAGTTCTTC
TRBV7-3	NA	TRBJ2-1	TRBD2	CASSSGLAGVNEQFF	TGTGCCAGCAGCTCGGGACTAGCGGGAGTCAATGAGCAGTTCTTC